This record covers a single TCR beta chain. Its target is not known. This entry is derived from a study of T-cell reconstitution after alpha-beta-depleted transplantation in children. Whole-study findings and limits: After transplant, at about two months, alpha-beta T cells were reportedly derived from several hundred expanded graft clones. Surviving thymic progenitors and recipient T cells were the source of high TCRbeta diversity at day 60 in some patients. The authors attributed T-cell counts and diversity one year after transplant mostly to newly produced T cells.

The authors prepared the TCRbeta library with unique molecular identifiers. Each CDR3 protein is one row after TCRdb ran MiXCR on the PCR reads. The sample has approximately 230,000 distinct CDR3 sequences; under 30% are singletons. Germline values: CDR1 MGHRA, CDR2 YSYEKL. The CDR3 totals 14 residues. Unmatched junction bases numbered 5, after V lost 3 bases and J lost 4 bases. This clonotype originated in a female patient between 2 and 15 years old who had a stem cell transplant for congenital amegakaryocytic thrombocytopenia, so the T cells may come from the graft donor. The chain carries TRBV4-1 and TRBJ1-1; TRBD1 aligns across 7 bases. The specimen was PBMCs, mostly from graft donor cells, collected 360 days after TCRalphabeta/CD19-depleted stem cell transplant. CDR3: CASSHYSGGTEAFF. CDR3 coding DNA: TGCGCCAGCAGCCACTATTCAGGGGGCACTGAAGCTTTCTTT.